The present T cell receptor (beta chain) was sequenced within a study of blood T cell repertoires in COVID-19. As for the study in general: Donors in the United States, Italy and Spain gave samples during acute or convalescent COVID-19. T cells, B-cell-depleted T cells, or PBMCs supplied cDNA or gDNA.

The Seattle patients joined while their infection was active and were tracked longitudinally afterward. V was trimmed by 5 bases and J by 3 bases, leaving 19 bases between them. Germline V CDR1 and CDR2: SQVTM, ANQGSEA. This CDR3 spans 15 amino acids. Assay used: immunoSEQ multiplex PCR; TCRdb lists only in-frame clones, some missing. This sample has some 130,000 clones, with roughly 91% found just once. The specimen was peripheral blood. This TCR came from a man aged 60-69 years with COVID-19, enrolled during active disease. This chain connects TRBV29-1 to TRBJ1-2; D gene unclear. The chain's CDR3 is CSVIAYSLPDYGYTF. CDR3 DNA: TGCAGCGTTATAGCCTATTCCCTACCAGACTATGGCTACACCTTC. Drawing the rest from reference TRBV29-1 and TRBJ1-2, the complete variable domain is SAVISQKPSRDICQRGTSLTIQCQVDSQVTMMFWYRQQPGQSLTLIATANQGSEATYESGFVIDKFPISRPNLTFSTLTVSNMSPEDSSIYLCSVIAYSLPDYGYTFGSGTRLTVV.